The 21 T cell receptor beta chains listed next were all sequenced from one sample in a study of tissue T cells after allogeneic stem cell transplantation. Clones were sequenced by immunoSEQ multiplex PCR, and TCRdb holds only the in-frame ones, with some missing. The data contain just over 9,000 clones, roughly three fifths of them singletons. The source material was tissue from the jejunum, sampled at autopsy. Receptor source: a female donor of 60 years or more with lung cancer.

V gene TRBV11-2 combines with J gene TRBJ1-6; the D gene is possibly TRBD1 (5 bases). Germline loops: CDR1 SGHAT, CDR2 FQNNGV. Deletions cut 2 bases from V and 8 bases from J, with 19 bases between. The CDR3 runs 17 residues. CDR3 DNA: TGTGCCAGCAGCTTACTAGAGGGGAATCCGATTGATTCACCCCTCCACTTT. Protein sequence: CASSLLEGNPIDSPLHF.

This clone is medium-sized by share. The rearrangement uses TRBV3-1 (or the pseudogene TRBV3-2) and TRBJ2-7, with a tentative D call TRBD1 (6 bases). The germline gives CDR1 LGHDT, CDR2 YNNKEL (reference sequence). The CDR3 loop spans 14 amino acids. The V end was cut by 3 bases, the J end by 5 bases, with 14 bases between. The CDR3 DNA reads as TGTGCCAGCAGCCAGCAAACAGGGTCGGACGAGCAGTACTTC. Translating it yields CASSQQTGSDEQYF.

The chain recombines TRBV7-8 with TRBJ2-5; no clear D. V dropped 2 bases and J dropped 4 bases, with 11 bases sitting between them. The CDR3 has 14 amino acids. Germline V gene data show CDR1 as SGHVS and CDR2 as FQNEAQ. Written as DNA, the CDR3 is TGTGCCAGCAGCTTAAGGGCGCAAGGAGAGACCCAGTACTTC. This codes for CASSLRAQGETQYF.

This rearrangement joins TRBV5-1 to TRBJ1-6; unclear D gene. V shed 3 bases and J shed 14 bases, with 18 bases lying between them. The CDR3 is 14 residues long. Germline-derived CDR1 and CDR2 are SGHRS and YFSETQ. CDR3 nucleotide sequence: TGCGCCAGCAGCTGGACTTCGGCGGTGGAGGCCCTCCACTTT. It encodes CASSWTSAVEALHF.

This clone is labeled as medium-sized. The CDR3 spells CASSQGGPTTRNTDTQYF. For the CDR3, the DNA is TGTGCCAGCAGCCAAGGAGGTCCGACTACCCGGAACACAGATACGCAGTATTTT. The chain recombines TRBV4-2 with TRBJ2-3; D might be TRBD2 (5 bases). This CDR3 has 18 amino acids. CDR1 and CDR2 from the germline V gene are LGHNA and YNFKEQ. V was clipped by 1 base and J by 2 bases, with 19 bases between them.

V gene TRBV18 combines with J gene TRBJ2-1; TRBD2 agrees at 12 bases. The germline CDR1 and CDR2 sequences are KGHSH and LQKENI. This CDR3 has 15 residues. J gave up 4 bases and V 4 bases, and 2 bases lay outside the gene matches. In nucleotides, the CDR3 is TGTGCCAGCTCACGGACTAGCGGGGTTTACAATGAGCAGTTCTTC. It yields the protein CASSRTSGVYNEQFF.

This clone was picked up a small number of times. This chain joins TRBV27 and TRBJ2-3; 7 bases align to TRBD1. The CDR3 is 17 amino acids. Germline lookup yields CDR1 MNHEY and CDR2 SMNVEV (reference sequence). The V gene end was trimmed by 5 bases and the J gene end by 0 bases; junction bases not matched to a gene: 11. The CDR3 DNA sequence: TGTGCCAGCAGTCCAGCTAACAGGGGACCGAGCACAGATACGCAGTATTTT. This codes for CASSPANRGPSTDTQYF.

This rearrangement joins TRBV5-4 to TRBJ1-1, with D uncertain. Trimming removed 2 bases at V and 6 bases at J, with 8 bases between. CDR1 and CDR2 (germline): SGHNT, YYREEE (reference sequence). The CDR3 covers 12 residues. The CDR3: CASSFGDSEAFF. Here the CDR3 DNA reads TGTGCCAGCAGCTTCGGGGATTCTGAAGCTTTCTTT.

The chain joins TRBV7-9 to TRBJ2-2; maybe TRBD2 (6 bases). This CDR3 comprises 14 residues. Germline V CDR1 and CDR2: SEHNR, FQNEAQ (reference sequence). Trimming removed 5 bases at V and 8 bases at J, with 15 bases between. The CDR3 loop is CASSDGGSGGELFF. The CDR3 nucleotides are TGTGCCAGCAGCGACGGAGGGTCTGGGGGGGAGCTGTTTTTT. Complete variable domain (other parts from reference TRBV7-9 and TRBJ2-2): DTGVSQNPRHKITKRGQNVTFRCDPISEHNRLYWYRQTLGQGPEFLTYFQNEAQLEKSRLLSDRFSAERPKGSFSTLEIQRTEQGDSAMYLCASSDGGSGGELFFGEGSRLTVL.

The chain joins TRBV5-6 to TRBJ2-3; D is undetermined. CDR3 length equals 11 residues. CDR1 and CDR2 from the germline V gene are SGHDT and YYEEEE. Trimming took off 2 bases at V and 6 bases at J, with 4 bases between the two ends. The CDR3 bases are TGTGCCAGCAGCTTCGTGGATACGCAGTATTTT. This encodes CASSFVDTQYF.

This clone turned up a few times. V is TRBV5-1 and J is TRBJ2-4; 16 bases map to TRBD2. Germline lookup yields CDR1 SGHRS and CDR2 YFSETQ. The CDR3 is 19 residues long. The trim removed 4 bases at V and 3 bases at J, leaving 10 bases unmatched. CDR3 residues: CASSPNPGLAGGDKNIQYF. The CDR3 DNA sequence: TGCGCCAGCAGCCCGAACCCGGGACTAGCGGGAGGGGACAAAAACATTCAGTACTTC.

V and J are TRBV3-1 (or the pseudogene TRBV3-2) and TRBJ1-5, with 7 bases identical to TRBD1. CDR1 LGHDT and CDR2 YNNKEL come from the germline V gene (reference sequence). Unmatched junction bases numbered 11, after V lost 1 base and J lost 5 bases. The CDR3 contains 17 residues. The CDR3 DNA is TGTGCCAGCAGCCAAGGACAGGGAAAAGTCTGGGATCAGCCCCAGCATTTT. Its translation: CASSQGQGKVWDQPQHF.

The chain carries TRBV6-5 and TRBJ2-7; weak D call: TRBD2 (6 bases). This CDR3 has 13 residues. Per the germline V gene, CDR1 is MNHEY and CDR2 is SVGAGI. V was cut by 5 bases and J by 2 bases, with 10 bases left in between. CDR3 bases: TGTGCCAGCAGTCGGCGGGGACCCTACGAGCAGTACTTC. Its protein product is CASSRRGPYEQYF.

This clone is medium-sized in the sample. Here the CDR3 DNA reads TGCGCCAGCAGCCTGGACAGGGTAGGGGAAGCTTTCTTT. This sequence encodes CASSLDRVGEAFF. J is TRBJ1-1 and V is TRBV5-1, with TRBD1 identical over 8 bases. J was trimmed by 8 bases and V by 4 bases; bases with no gene match: 7. Per the germline V gene, CDR1 is SGHRS and CDR2 is YFSETQ. The length of the CDR3 is 13 residues.

The genes are TRBV3-1 (or the pseudogene TRBV3-2) and TRBJ1-2; the D gene is possibly TRBD1 (6 bases). V lost 2 bases and J lost 5, with 15 bases in between. The CDR3 is 15 residues long. Germline V CDR1 and CDR2: LGHDT, YNNKEL (reference sequence). CDR3 sequence: CASSQRSQGGYGYTF. In DNA, the CDR3 is TGTGCCAGCAGCCAACGGTCCCAAGGGGGGTATGGCTACACCTTC.

This chain joins TRBV30 and TRBJ1-2; D is possibly TRBD1 (6 bases). CDR1 is GTSNPN and CDR2 is SVGIG in the germline V gene (reference sequence). The germline V and J ends were trimmed by 7 bases and 4 bases, with 16 bases remaining between them. This CDR3 contains 13 residues. For the CDR3, the DNA is TGTGCCTTCACAGGGACAAGAGCCTATGGCTACACCTTC. Residues: CAFTGTRAYGYTF.

The chain employs TRBV7-9 and TRBJ2-7, with TRBD2 matching over 14 bases. The CDR3 extends over 14 amino acids. In germline, CDR1 is SEHNR, CDR2 FQNEAQ (reference sequence). The V gene end was trimmed by 5 bases and the J gene end by 6 bases; junction bases not matched to a gene: 3. This CDR3 is CASSATSGRGEQYF. CDR3 bases: TGTGCCAGCAGCGCGACTAGCGGGAGGGGCGAGCAGTACTTC. Drawing the rest from reference TRBV7-9 and TRBJ2-7, the complete variable domain is DTGVSQNPRHKITKRGQNVTFRCDPISEHNRLYWYRQTLGQGPEFLTYFQNEAQLEKSRLLSDRFSAERPKGSFSTLEIQRTEQGDSAMYLCASSATSGRGEQYFGPGTRLTVT.

This clone has just a few counts. The gene calls are TRBV5-1 and TRBJ2-2; 9 bases map to TRBD2. The V segment lost 3 bases and the J segment 4 bases; nucleotides outside the gene matches: 7. This CDR3 spans 16 amino acids. From germline, CDR1 is SGHRS and CDR2 YFSETQ. The CDR3 spells CASSSGTSLGTGELFF. CDR3 nucleotides: TGCGCCAGCAGCTCCGGGACTAGCCTGGGCACCGGGGAGCTGTTTTTT.

This clone has only one observation. The chain carries TRBV6-1 and TRBJ2-1, with TRBD1 identical over 9 bases. V dropped 3 bases and J dropped 9; count of bases not matched to a gene: 9. CDR1 MNHNS and CDR2 SASEGT come from the germline V gene. This CDR3 region has 15 residues. The chain's CDR3 is CASSDAGTGTFEQFF. CDR3 bases: TGTGCCAGCAGTGACGCCGGGACAGGGACTTTTGAGCAGTTCTTC.

The chain uses TRBV2 and TRBJ1-4, with a possible D match to TRBD1 (6 bases). The CDR3 runs to 16 residues. Per the germline V gene, CDR1 is SNHLY and CDR2 is FYNNEI. V lost 4 bases and J 5 bases, leaving 17 bases between the germline ends. CDR3 coding DNA: TGTGCCAGCAGTGCCCAGGGGCCAATGGTGAATGAAAAACTGTTTTTT. This translates into CASSAQGPMVNEKLFF.

This rearrangement joins TRBV5-6 to TRBJ2-2; D remains ambiguous. Trimming cost V 3 bases and J 2 bases, with 14 bases left between them. The CDR3 extends over 16 amino acids. The germline CDR1 and CDR2 sequences are SGHDT and YYEEEE. The CDR3 is CASSSPYAGNTGELFF. In nucleotides, the CDR3 is TGTGCCAGCAGCTCCCCCTATGCAGGAAACACCGGGGAGCTGTTTTTT. Filled out from reference TRBV5-6 and TRBJ2-2, the complete variable domain reads DAGVTQSPTHLIKTRGQQVTLRCSPKSGHDTVSWYQQALGQGPQFIFQYYEEEERQRGNFPDRFSGHQFPNYSSELNVNALLLGDSALYLCASSSPYAGNTGELFFGEGSRLTVL.